The 2 T cell receptor beta chains below come from one sample, sequenced in a study of control samples from healthy donors and cancer patients. Generated by immunoSEQ multiplex PCR, the TCRdb table keeps only in-frame clones and is missing some. The repertoire holds about 150,000 clones, with 90% to 95% as singletons. Sequencing was carried out using blood. These receptor sequences come from a woman aged 25 to 39 in good health.

This chain connects TRBV7-3 to TRBJ2-3; the D is unclear. Germline CDR1 and CDR2: SGHTA and FQGTGA. Trimming removed 0 bases at V and 3 bases at J, with 4 bases between. The CDR3 runs to 13 residues. CDR3 DNA sequence: TGTGCCAGCAGCTTAACGTGGACAGATACGCAGTATTTT. Translating it yields CASSLTWTDTQYF.

This clone appeared a single time. The rearrangement links TRBV15 to TRBJ2-1; D might be TRBD2 (5 bases). This CDR3 contains 13 residues. V was trimmed by 7 bases and J by 7 bases, leaving 14 bases between them. The germline gives CDR1 LNHNV, CDR2 YYDKDF (reference sequence). CDR3 coding DNA: TGTGCCACCAAACAGAGGGCGGTAAATGAGCAGTTCTTC. Its translation is CATKQRAVNEQFF.